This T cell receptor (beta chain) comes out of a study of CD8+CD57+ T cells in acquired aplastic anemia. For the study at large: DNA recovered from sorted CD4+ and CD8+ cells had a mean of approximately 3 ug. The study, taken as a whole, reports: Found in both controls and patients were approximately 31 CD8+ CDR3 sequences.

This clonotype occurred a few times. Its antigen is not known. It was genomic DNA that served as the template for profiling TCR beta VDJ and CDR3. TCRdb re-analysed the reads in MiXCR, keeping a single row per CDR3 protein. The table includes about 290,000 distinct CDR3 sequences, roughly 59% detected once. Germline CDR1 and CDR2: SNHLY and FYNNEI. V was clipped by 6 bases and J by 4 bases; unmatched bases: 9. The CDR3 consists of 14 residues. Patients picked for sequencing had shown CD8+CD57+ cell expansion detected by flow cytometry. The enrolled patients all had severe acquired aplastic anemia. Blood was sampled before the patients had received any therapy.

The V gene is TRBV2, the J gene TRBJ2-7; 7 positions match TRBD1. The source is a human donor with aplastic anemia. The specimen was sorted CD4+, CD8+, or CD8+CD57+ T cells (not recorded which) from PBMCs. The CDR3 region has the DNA TGTGCCAGCAGCCTCGGACAGGTTACATACGAGCAGTACTTC. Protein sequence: CASSLGQVTYEQYF.